This T cell receptor beta chain was found in a study of T cell responses to AZD1222 COVID-19 vaccine. The wider study: The analysis combined second doses at about 4 or about 12 weeks. Study results and caveats: Unmutated variant regions are reportedly targeted by nearly half of spike-specific TCRs. Vaccine-related CD4 TCRs covered spike, predominating at 160-218 and 743-854. Once two AZD1222 doses were given, Spike-specific TCR breadth and depth went up.

Profiling relied on immunoSEQ multiplex PCR, and the TCRdb table lists in-frame clones only, not all of them. The data show under 200,000 clones, roughly 91% seen once. Germline loops: CDR1 SGHNT, CDR2 YENEEA. This CDR3 contains 12 residues. V lost 6 bases, J lost 3 bases, and 1 base stayed unmatched. About this clone: Antigen: not known.

The chain has TRBV11-3 and TRBJ2-7; 8 bases are a match to TRBD1. The starting material was peripheral blood, obtained on day 0 of AZD1222 vaccination. The TCR was taken from an adult in good health. In DNA, the CDR3 is TGTGCCAGCAGTGGACAGGGCTACGAGCAGTACTTC. This translates into CASSGQGYEQYF.